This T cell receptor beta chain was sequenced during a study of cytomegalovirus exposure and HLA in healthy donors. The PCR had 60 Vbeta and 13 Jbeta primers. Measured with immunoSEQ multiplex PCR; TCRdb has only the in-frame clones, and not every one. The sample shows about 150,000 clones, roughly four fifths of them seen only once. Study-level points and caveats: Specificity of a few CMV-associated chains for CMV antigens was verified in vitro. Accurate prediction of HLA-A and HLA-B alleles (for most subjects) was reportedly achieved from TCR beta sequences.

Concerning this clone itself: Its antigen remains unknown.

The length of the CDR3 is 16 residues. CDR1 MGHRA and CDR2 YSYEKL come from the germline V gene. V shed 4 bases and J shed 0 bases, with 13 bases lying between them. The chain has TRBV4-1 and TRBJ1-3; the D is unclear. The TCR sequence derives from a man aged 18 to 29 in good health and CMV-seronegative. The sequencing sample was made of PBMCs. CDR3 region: CASSPFQKHSGNTIYF. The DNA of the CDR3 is TGCGCCAGCAGCCCCTTTCAGAAACACTCTGGAAACACCATATATTTT.